What follows are 21 T cell receptor beta chains derived from one specimen sequenced in a study of blood T cell repertoires in COVID-19. Clones were read by immunoSEQ multiplex PCR, and TCRdb kept only the in-frame ones, dropping some. The table includes some 90,000 clones, approximately 88% detected once. Sequenced material: peripheral blood. The receptors were gathered from a woman aged 55-75 years with COVID-19, enrolled during active disease.

The chain joins TRBV10-3 to TRBJ2-1; D may be TRBD2 (7 bases). The CDR3 is 14 amino acids. CDR1 and CDR2 (germline): ENHRY, SYGVKD. Trimming shortened V by 9 bases and J by 8 bases, and 20 bases separated the two germline ends. The CDR3 sequence is CAISSGGVWDEQFF. CDR3 sequence (DNA): TGTGCCATTTCATCGGGGGGCGTCTGGGATGAGCAGTTCTTC.

The rearrangement joins TRBV18 to TRBJ1-1, with D possibly being TRBD1 (5 bases). The CDR3 contains 11 residues. The V end lost 5 bases, the J end lost 5 bases, and 6 bases lay between the germline ends. Germline loops: CDR1 KGHSH, CDR2 LQKENI. CDR3 bases: TGTGCCAGCTCAGGGGGGACTGAAGCTTTCTTT. As protein: CASSGGTEAFF.

The CDR3 loop reads CASKGQDYTEAFF. In DNA form, the CDR3 reads TGTGCCAGCAAGGGACAGGACTACACTGAAGCTTTCTTT. The V gene is TRBV28, the J gene TRBJ1-1; 8 bases are a match to TRBD1. CDR1 is MDHEN, CDR2 SYDVKM, per germline. With 7 bases clipped from V and 3 bases from J, the junction kept 4 bases outside the gene matches. This CDR3 spans 13 amino acids.

The rearrangement links TRBV11-2 to TRBJ1-3; D gene unclear. CDR3 size: 14 residues. V was clipped by 4 bases and J by 5 bases, with 12 bases between them. Germline CDR1 is SGHAT and CDR2 is FQNNGV. CDR3 in amino acids: CASSSLLGRNTIYF. The CDR3 bases are TGTGCCAGCAGCTCCCTACTAGGGCGAAACACCATATATTTT.

For this clone: Compared with germline, one end of the junction differs, possibly owing to a read error. V usage is TRBV7-7 and J usage is TRBJ1-6; 8 nucleotides match TRBD1. Germline CDR1 is SSHAT and CDR2 is FNYEAQ (reference sequence). This CDR3 spans 20 amino acids. CDR3 region: CASSLGRGLFFFGGGSPLHF. Here the CDR3 DNA reads TGTGCTAGCAGCTTGGGCAGGGGGCTTTTTTTCTTCGGTGGTGGTTCACCCCTCCACTTT.

The chain couples TRBV3-1 (or the pseudogene TRBV3-2) to TRBJ1-1; maybe TRBD1 (5 bases). The CDR3 has 16 amino acids. V was cut by 0 bases and J by 5 bases, with 16 bases left in between. Germline V gives CDR1 LGHDT, CDR2 YNNKEL (reference sequence). The CDR3 protein is CASSQDLGWKGTEAFF. The CDR3 DNA reads as TGTGCCAGCAGCCAAGATCTGGGGTGGAAGGGGACTGAAGCTTTCTTT.

This clone came up a few times. The chain has TRBV5-4 and TRBJ2-7; 11 positions agree with TRBD2. J was trimmed by 0 bases and V by 4 bases; bases with no gene match: 6. CDR1 is SGHNT, CDR2 YYREEE, per germline (reference sequence). The CDR3 is 16 residues long. The DNA of the CDR3 is TGTGCCAGCAGCCCCGGACTAGCGGGTAGCTCCTACGAGCAGTACTTC. Protein sequence: CASSPGLAGSSYEQYF.

This clone came up once. The rearrangement joins TRBV10-3 to TRBJ1-5; unclear D gene. The CDR3 extends over 12 amino acids. CDR1 and CDR2 (germline): ENHRY, SYGVKD. Deletions cut 3 bases from V and 9 bases from J, with 9 bases between. The CDR3 here is CAISDGNRPQHF. The CDR3 region has the DNA TGTGCCATCAGTGATGGAAACAGGCCCCAGCATTTT.

The V gene is TRBV2, the J gene TRBJ1-5; 7 bases are a match to TRBD1. Germline CDR1 reads SNHLY; CDR2 reads FYNNEI. This CDR3 is built from 16 residues. J was trimmed by 2 bases and V by 3 bases; bases with no gene match: 7. The CDR3: CASSEEGARGNQPQHF. The CDR3 region has the DNA TGTGCCAGCAGTGAGGAGGGGGCGCGGGGCAATCAGCCCCAGCATTTT. Full variable domain (remainder filled in from reference TRBV2 and TRBJ1-5): EPEVTQTPSHQVTQMGQEVILRCVPISNHLYFYWYRQILGQKVEFLVSFYNNEISEKSEIFDDQFSVERPDGSNFTLKIRSTKLEDSAMYFCASSEEGARGNQPQHFGDGTRLSIL.

The V call is TRBV18, the J call TRBJ1-1, with D perhaps matching TRBD1 (6 bases). This CDR3 contains 15 residues. Germline CDR1 and CDR2: KGHSH and LQKENI. Trimming left V 5 bases short and J 7 bases short, with 20 bases between. The CDR3 protein is CASSAEPGGASEAFF. Here the CDR3 DNA reads TGTGCCAGCTCAGCCGAGCCGGGGGGGGCTAGTGAAGCTTTCTTT.

The V call is TRBV5-1, the J call TRBJ2-7; D gene uncertain. V dropped 9 bases and J dropped 0 bases, with 19 bases sitting between them. Germline V gene data show CDR1 as SGHRS and CDR2 as YFSETQ. This CDR3 has 15 residues. The CDR3 nucleotides are TGCGCCACCTCATTCGGTCAAAGGAGCTCCTACGAGCAGTACTTC. Protein product: CATSFGQRSSYEQYF. The variable domain in full, completed from reference TRBV5-1 and TRBJ2-7, reads KAGVTQTPRYLIKTRGQQVTLSCSPISGHRSVSWYQQTPGQGLQFLFEYFSETQRNKGNFPGRFSGRQFSNSRSEMNVSTLELGDSALYLCATSFGQRSSYEQYFGPGTRLTVT.

The V and J genes are TRBV11-2 and TRBJ1-3; a weak D match, TRBD1 (5 bases). Germline V gene sequence: CDR1 SGHAT, CDR2 FQNNGV. The CDR3 spans 16 residues. Trimming removed 5 bases from V and 2 bases from J, with 16 bases in between. The CDR3 reads CASSPGRGTTGNTIYF. Written as DNA, the CDR3 is TGTGCCAGCAGCCCAGGGAGGGGTACGACTGGAAACACCATATATTTT.

CDR3 in amino acids: CASSQVSTYTGELFF. The CDR3 DNA reads TGCGCCAGCAGCCAAGTGTCGACATACACCGGGGAGCTGTTTTTT. The V call is TRBV4-1, the J call TRBJ2-2; no definite D call. Germline loops: CDR1 MGHRA, CDR2 YSYEKL. The V gene lost 1 base and the J gene lost 3 bases, with 9 bases spanning the gap. This CDR3 region has 15 residues.

The chain recombines TRBV18 with TRBJ2-5; possibly TRBD1 for D (6 bases). CDR3 length equals 17 residues. CDR1 KGHSH and CDR2 LQKENI come from the germline V gene. With 4 bases removed from V and 2 bases from J, the gap between germline ends came to 20 bases. In DNA, the CDR3 is TGTGCCAGCTCACTACCCACGACAGGACCCTGGCAAGAGACCCAGTACTTC. Its translation: CASSLPTTGPWQETQYF.

This chain links TRBV2 with TRBJ1-6; D not certain. Germline assignment: CDR1 SNHLY and CDR2 FYNNEI. Deletions cut 4 bases from V and 7 bases from J, with 14 bases between. This CDR3 contains 15 residues. CDR3 nucleotide sequence: TGTGCCAGCAGTGGCCTTGGAGGTGAGAATTCACCCCTCCACTTT. Its protein is CASSGLGGENSPLHF.

The gene calls are TRBV21-1 and TRBJ1-2; the table assigns TRBD1, which was not confirmed against the DNA. TRBV21-1 is tagged as a pseudogene. The CDR3 loop spans 16 amino acids. The CDR3 here is CASSKVGKPGADGYTF. The CDR3 DNA reads TGTGCCAGCAGCAAAGTGGGGAAGCCAGGGGCTGATGGCTACACCTTC.

The gene calls are TRBV6-2 or TRBV6-3 and TRBJ2-5; 8 nucleotides match TRBD2. V trimming: 5 bases; J trimming: 2 bases; junction bases outside the gene matches: 7. Germline lookup yields CDR1 MNHEY and CDR2 SVGEGT. This CDR3 is 15 amino acids long. In DNA form, the CDR3 reads TGTGCCAGCAGTAGCCCACAGCGGGGGCAAGAGACCCAGTACTTC. Its translation is CASSSPQRGQETQYF.

The V call is TRBV18, the J call TRBJ1-2, with TRBD1 as a possible D gene (6 bases). Per the germline V gene, CDR1 is KGHSH and CDR2 is LQKENI. Trimming took off 3 bases at V and 4 bases at J, with 9 bases between the two ends. The CDR3 runs 13 residues. The CDR3 nucleotides read TGTGCCAGCTCACCGGACAGAAGCTATGGCTACACCTTC. Protein product: CASSPDRSYGYTF. The variable domain in full, with the rest retrieved from reference TRBV18 and TRBJ1-2, is NAGVMQNPRHLVRRRGQEARLRCSPMKGHSHVYWYRQLPEEGLKFMVYLQKENIIDESGMPKERFSAEFPKEGPSILRIQQVVRGDSAAYFCASSPDRSYGYTFGSGTRLTVV.

This clone was counted between two and nine times. The genes are TRBV25-1 and TRBJ1-2, with TRBD1 as a possible D gene (6 bases). The CDR3 length is 13 residues. The germline CDR1 and CDR2 sequences are MGHDK and SYGVNS. V was shortened by 5 bases and J by 8 bases, with 15 bases between the two germline ends. The CDR3 region is CASSKQGPEGYTF. CDR3 nucleotide sequence: TGTGCCAGCAGTAAACAGGGCCCGGAGGGCTACACCTTC.

The CDR3 DNA sequence: TGTGCCAGCAGCACTGACTACAATCAGCCCCAGCATTTT. It translates to CASSTDYNQPQHF. The chain couples TRBV12-3 or TRBV12-4 to TRBJ1-5, with D uncertain. Trimming shortened V by 6 bases and J by 3 bases, and 9 bases separated the two germline ends. The CDR3 totals 13 residues.

This clone turned up a few times. The chain recombines TRBV4-1 with TRBJ1-1; 9 bases map to TRBD1. The CDR3 length is 17 residues. Trimming took 4 bases from V and 0 from J; bases not matched to a gene: 9. In germline, CDR1 is MGHRA, CDR2 YSYEKL. The CDR3 bases are TGCGCCAGCAGCCCTTCAGGGACAGGGATCATGAACACTGAAGCTTTCTTT. Translating it yields CASSPSGTGIMNTEAFF.